A selection of T cell receptor beta chains follows, all from one sample in a study of early T cells in non-severe SARS-CoV-2 infection. TCRdb used MiXCR to reprocess the 5' RACE reads, holding one entry per CDR3 protein. The sample consists of 60,000 to 75,000 distinct CDR3 sequences, roughly 4.9% of them appearing once. The specimen was whole blood, collected at baseline. These receptors were taken from an adult who was a healthcare worker with PCR-confirmed SARS-CoV-2 infection or an uninfected control (not recorded which). The donor label of this sample is uncertain. CDR3s include the opening cysteine and the closing phenylalanine or tryptophan. The size of a clone is reported for some rows only, either as once, few or many, or as a class for expanded clones.

clone_size j_call v_call cdr3_aa
many TRBJ2-7 TRBV27 CASSQRTSGTYEQYF
few TRBJ2-7 TRBV7-2 CASSRAGTGSTYEQYF
NA TRBJ2-3 TRBV6-4 CASSVGFSTDTQYF
many TRBJ2-4 TRBV7-2 CASSLAGGRNIQYF
many TRBJ1-6 TRBV6-1 CASSEGTTNSPLHF
few TRBJ2-2 TRBV7-8 CASSVGTGGVGELFF
NA TRBJ1-1 TRBV12-3/TRBV12-4 CASSPKGFRAFF
NA TRBJ2-1 TRBV7-2 CASSIPSGPYNEQFF
many TRBJ1-1 TRBV28 CASSFHRVPEAFF
many TRBJ1-1 TRBV9 CASSARFGSEAFF
many TRBJ1-6 TRBV12-3/TRBV12-4 CASSFGNSPLHF
many TRBJ1-6 TRBV7-9 CASSSGSPLHF
NA TRBJ2-7 TRBV5-1 CASSFTGFAYEQYF
NA TRBJ1-5 TRBV12-3/TRBV12-4 CASSLPVQPQHF
many TRBJ2-2 TRBV6-5 CASSYYGEPGELFF
NA TRBJ2-2 TRBV4-1 CASSQHPQQVTGELFF
NA TRBJ1-1 TRBV28 CASSSTPSRGRVEAFF
many TRBJ2-6 TRBV5-1 CASSPLGSGANVLTF
NA TRBJ2-1 TRBV7-9 CASSPGADGQFF
few TRBJ1-1 TRBV6-5 CASNRGASTEAFF